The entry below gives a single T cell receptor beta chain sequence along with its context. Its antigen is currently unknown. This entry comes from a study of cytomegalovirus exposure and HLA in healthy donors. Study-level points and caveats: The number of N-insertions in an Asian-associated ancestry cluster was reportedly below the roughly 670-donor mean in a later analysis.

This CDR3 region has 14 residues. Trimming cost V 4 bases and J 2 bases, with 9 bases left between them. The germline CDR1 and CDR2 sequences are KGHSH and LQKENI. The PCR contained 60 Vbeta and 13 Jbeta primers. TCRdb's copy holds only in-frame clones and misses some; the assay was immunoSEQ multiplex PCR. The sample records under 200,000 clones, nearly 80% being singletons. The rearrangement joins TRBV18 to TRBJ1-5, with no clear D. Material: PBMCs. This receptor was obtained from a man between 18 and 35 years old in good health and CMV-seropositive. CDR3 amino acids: CASSLVTGNQPQHF. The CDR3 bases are TGTGCCAGCTCACTCGTAACAGGCAATCAGCCCCAGCATTTT.